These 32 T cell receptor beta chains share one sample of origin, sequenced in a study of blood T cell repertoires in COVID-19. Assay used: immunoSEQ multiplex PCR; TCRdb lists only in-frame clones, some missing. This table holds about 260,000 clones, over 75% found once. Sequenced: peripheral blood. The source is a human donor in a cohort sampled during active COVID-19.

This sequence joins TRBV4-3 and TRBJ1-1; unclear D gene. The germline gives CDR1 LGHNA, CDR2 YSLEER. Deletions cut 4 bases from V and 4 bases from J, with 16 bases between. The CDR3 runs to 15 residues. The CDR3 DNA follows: TGCGCCAGCAGCCCACTCCGGGAGGCTGGCACTGAAGCTTTCTTT. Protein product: CASSPLREAGTEAFF.

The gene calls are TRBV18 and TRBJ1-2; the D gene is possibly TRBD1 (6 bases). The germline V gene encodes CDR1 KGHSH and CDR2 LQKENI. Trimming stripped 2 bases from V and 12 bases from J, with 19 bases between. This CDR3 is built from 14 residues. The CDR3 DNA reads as TGTGCCAGCTCACCAGGTCTGGACAGCGGAGTCCACACCTTC. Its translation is CASSPGLDSGVHTF.

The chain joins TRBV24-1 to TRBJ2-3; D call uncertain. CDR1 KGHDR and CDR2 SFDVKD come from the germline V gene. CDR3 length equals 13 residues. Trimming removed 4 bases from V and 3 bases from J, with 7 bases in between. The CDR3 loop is CATSDHSTDTQYF. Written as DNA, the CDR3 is TGTGCCACCAGTGACCACTCTACAGATACGCAGTATTTT.

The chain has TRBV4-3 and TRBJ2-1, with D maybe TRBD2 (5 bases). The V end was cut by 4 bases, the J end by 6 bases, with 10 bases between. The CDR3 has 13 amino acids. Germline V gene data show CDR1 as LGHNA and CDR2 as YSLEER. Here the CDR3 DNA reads TGCGCCAGCAGCCGCGGACTTCCCAATGAGCAGTTCTTC. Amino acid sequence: CASSRGLPNEQFF.

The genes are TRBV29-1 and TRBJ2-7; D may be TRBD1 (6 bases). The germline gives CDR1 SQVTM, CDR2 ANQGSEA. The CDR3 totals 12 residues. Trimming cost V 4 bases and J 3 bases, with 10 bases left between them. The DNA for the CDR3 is TGCAGCGTTGGAGCAGGGGTCTACGAGCAGTACTTC. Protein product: CSVGAGVYEQYF.

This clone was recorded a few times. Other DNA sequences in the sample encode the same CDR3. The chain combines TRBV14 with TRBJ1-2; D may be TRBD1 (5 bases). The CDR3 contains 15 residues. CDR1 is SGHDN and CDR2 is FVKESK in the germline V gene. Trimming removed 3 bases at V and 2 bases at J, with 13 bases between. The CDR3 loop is CASSQGLTGNYGYTF. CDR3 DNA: TGTGCCAGCAGCCAGGGACTAACGGGGAACTATGGCTACACCTTC. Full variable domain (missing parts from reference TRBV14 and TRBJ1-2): EAGVTQFPSHSVIEKGQTVTLRCDPISGHDNLYWYRRVMGKEIKFLLHFVKESKQDESGMPNNRFLAERTGGTYSTLKVQPAELEDSGVYFCASSQGLTGNYGYTFGSGTRLTVV.

The CDR3: CASSSGQGSYTEAFF. CDR3 DNA: TGTGCCAGCAGCTCAGGACAGGGGAGTTACACTGAAGCTTTCTTT. The chain recombines TRBV7-2 with TRBJ1-1; 9 bases agree with TRBD1. Germline V lookup: CDR1 SGHTA, CDR2 FQGNSA. This CDR3 is 15 amino acids long. The trim removed 4 bases at V and 3 bases at J, leaving 6 bases unmatched.

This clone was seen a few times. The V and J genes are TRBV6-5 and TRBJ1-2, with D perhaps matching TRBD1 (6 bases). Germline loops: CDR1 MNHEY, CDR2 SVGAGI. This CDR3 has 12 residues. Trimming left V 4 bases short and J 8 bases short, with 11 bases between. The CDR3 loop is CASSSNTGGYTF. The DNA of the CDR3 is TGTGCCAGCAGTTCAAATACAGGGGGCTACACCTTC.

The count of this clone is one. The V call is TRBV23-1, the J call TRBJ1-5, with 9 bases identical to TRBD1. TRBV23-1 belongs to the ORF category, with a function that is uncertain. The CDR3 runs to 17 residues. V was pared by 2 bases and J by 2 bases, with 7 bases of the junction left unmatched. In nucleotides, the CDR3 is TGCGCCAGCAGTCAACCCTTGGACAGGGGCTGCAATCAGCCCCAGCATTTT. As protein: CASSQPLDRGCNQPQHF.

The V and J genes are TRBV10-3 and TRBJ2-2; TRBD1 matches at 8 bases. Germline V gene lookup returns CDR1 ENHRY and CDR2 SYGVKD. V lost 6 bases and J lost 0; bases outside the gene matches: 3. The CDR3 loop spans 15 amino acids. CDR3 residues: CAIRGQDANTGELFF. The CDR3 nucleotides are TGTGCCATCAGGGGACAGGACGCGAACACCGGGGAGCTGTTTTTT.

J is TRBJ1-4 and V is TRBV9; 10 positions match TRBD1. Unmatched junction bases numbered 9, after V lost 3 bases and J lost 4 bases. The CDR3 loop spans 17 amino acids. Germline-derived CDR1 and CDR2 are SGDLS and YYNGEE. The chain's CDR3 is CASSARQGAMDNEKLFF. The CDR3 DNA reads TGTGCCAGCAGCGCCCGACAGGGGGCGATGGATAATGAAAAACTGTTTTTT.

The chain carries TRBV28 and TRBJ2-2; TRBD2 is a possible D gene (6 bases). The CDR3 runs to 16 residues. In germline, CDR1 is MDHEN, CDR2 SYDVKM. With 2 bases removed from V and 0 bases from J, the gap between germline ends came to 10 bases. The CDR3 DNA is TGTGCCAGCAGTTTACTATCGGGAGCGAACACCGGGGAGCTGTTTTTT. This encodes CASSLLSGANTGELFF.

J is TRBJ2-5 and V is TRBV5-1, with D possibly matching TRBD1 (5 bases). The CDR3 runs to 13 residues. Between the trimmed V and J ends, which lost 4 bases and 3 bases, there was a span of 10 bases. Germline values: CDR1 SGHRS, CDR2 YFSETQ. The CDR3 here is CASSARQKETQYF. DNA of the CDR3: TGCGCCAGCAGCGCTAGACAGAAAGAGACCCAGTACTTC.

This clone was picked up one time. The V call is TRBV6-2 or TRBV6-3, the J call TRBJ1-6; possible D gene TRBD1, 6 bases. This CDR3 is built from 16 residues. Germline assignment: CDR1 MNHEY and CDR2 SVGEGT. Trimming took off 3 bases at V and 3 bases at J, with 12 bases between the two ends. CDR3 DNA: TGTGCCAGCAGTTATCCCGGGACACACTATAATTCACCCCTCCACTTT. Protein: CASSYPGTHYNSPLHF.

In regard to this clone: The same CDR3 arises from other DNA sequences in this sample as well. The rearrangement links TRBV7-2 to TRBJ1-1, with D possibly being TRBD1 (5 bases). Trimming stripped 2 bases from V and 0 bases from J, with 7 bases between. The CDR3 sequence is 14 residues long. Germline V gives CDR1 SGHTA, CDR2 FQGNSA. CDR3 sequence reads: CASSLRGLNTEAFF. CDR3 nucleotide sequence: TGTGCCAGCAGCTTACGGGGGTTGAACACTGAAGCTTTCTTT. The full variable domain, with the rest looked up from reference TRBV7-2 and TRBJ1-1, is GAGVSQSPSNKVTEKGKDVELRCDPISGHTALYWYRQSLGQGLEFLIYFQGNSAPDKSGLPSDRFSAERTGGSVSTLTIQRTQQEDSAVYLCASSLRGLNTEAFFGQGTRLTVV.

DNA for the CDR3: TGCAGCGCTTTGAGGGGATCAGGGGGCTTGGGGGAGCAGTACTTC. Amino acids: CSALRGSGGLGEQYF. The J gene is TRBJ2-7, the V gene TRBV29-1; 8 bases align to TRBD1. Germline loops: CDR1 SQVTM, CDR2 ANQGSEA. The CDR3 totals 15 residues. J lost 7 bases, V lost 7 bases, and 18 bases had no gene match.

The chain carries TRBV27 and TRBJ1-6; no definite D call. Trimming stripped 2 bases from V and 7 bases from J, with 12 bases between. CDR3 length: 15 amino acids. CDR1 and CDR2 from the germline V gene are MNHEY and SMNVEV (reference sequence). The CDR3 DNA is TGTGCCAGCAGTTTAAGTCTTACGGGGAATTCACCCCTCCACTTT. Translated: CASSLSLTGNSPLHF.

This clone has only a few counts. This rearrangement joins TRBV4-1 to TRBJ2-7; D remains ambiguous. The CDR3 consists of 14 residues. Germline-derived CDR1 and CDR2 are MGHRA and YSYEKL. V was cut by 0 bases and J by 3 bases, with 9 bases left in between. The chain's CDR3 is CASSQEEDFYEQYF. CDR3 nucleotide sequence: TGCGCCAGCAGCCAAGAGGAAGACTTCTACGAGCAGTACTTC.

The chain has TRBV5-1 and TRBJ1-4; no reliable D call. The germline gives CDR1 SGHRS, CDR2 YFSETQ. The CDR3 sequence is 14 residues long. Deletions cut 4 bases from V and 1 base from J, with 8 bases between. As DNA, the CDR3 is TGCGCCAGCAGCCGACAACGAACTAATGAAAAACTGTTTTTT. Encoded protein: CASSRQRTNEKLFF.

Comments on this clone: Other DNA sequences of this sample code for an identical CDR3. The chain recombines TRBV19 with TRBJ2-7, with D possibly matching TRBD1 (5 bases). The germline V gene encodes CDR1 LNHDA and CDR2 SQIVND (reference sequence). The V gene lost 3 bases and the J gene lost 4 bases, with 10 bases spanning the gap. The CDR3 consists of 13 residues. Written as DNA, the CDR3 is TGTGCCAGTAGTATCCAGGGATCATACGAGCAGTACTTC. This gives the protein CASSIQGSYEQYF.

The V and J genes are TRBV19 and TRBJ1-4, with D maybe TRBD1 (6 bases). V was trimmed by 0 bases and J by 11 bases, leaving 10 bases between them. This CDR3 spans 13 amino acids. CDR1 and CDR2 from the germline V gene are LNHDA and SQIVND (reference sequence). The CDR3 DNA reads TGTGCCAGTAGTATAGATCGGACAGCCAAACTGTTTTTT. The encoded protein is CASSIDRTAKLFF.

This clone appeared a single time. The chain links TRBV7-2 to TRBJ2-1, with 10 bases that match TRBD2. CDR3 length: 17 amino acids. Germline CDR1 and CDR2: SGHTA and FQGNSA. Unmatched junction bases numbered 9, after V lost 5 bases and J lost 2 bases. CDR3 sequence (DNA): TGTGCCAGCAGCCCCGGCGGAAGCGGGAGGGCCTACAATGAGCAGTTCTTC. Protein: CASSPGGSGRAYNEQFF.

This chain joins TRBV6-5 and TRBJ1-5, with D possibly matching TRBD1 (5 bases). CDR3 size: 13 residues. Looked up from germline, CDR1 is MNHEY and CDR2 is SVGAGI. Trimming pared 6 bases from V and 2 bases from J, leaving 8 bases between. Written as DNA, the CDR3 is TGTGCCAGCAGCACGGGGGGCAATCAGCCCCAGCATTTT. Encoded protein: CASSTGGNQPQHF.

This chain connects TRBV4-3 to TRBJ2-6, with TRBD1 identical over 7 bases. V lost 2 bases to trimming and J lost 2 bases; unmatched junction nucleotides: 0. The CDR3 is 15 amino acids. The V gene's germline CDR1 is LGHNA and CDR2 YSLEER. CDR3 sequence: CASSQTGAGANVLTF. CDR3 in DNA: TGCGCCAGCAGCCAAACAGGGGCTGGGGCCAACGTCCTGACTTTC.

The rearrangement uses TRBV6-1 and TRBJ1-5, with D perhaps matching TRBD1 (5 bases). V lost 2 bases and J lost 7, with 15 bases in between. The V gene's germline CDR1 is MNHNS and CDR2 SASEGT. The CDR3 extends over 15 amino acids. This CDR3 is CASSEMGGNSQPQHF. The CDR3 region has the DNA TGTGCCAGCAGTGAAATGGGGGGGAATTCACAGCCCCAGCATTTT.

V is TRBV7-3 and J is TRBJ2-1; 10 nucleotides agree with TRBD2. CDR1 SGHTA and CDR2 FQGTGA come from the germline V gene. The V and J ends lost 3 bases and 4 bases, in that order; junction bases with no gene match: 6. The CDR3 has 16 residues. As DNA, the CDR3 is TGTGCCAGCAGCTTGAGCCTAGCGGGAGAATACAATGAGCAGTTCTTC. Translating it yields CASSLSLAGEYNEQFF.

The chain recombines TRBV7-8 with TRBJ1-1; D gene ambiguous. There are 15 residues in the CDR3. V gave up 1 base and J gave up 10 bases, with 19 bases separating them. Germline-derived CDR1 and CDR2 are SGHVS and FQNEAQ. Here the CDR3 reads CASSLVPHPPTGAFF. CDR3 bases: TGTGCCAGCAGCTTAGTGCCTCATCCTCCCACGGGAGCTTTCTTT.

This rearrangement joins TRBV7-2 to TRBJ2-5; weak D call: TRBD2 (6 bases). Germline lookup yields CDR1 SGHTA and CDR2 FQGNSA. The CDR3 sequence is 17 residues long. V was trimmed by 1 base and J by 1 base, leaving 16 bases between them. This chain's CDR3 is CASSLGTLADPQETQYF. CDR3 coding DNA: TGTGCCAGCAGCTTAGGGACACTAGCTGACCCCCAAGAGACCCAGTACTTC. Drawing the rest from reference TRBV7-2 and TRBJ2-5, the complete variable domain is GAGVSQSPSNKVTEKGKDVELRCDPISGHTALYWYRQSLGQGLEFLIYFQGNSAPDKSGLPSDRFSAERTGGSVSTLTIQRTQQEDSAVYLCASSLGTLADPQETQYFGPGTRLLVL.

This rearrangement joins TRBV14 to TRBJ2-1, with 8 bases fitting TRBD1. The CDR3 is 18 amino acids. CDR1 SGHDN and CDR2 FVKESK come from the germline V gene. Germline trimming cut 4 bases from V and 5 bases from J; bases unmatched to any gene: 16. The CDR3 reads CASSPADRVIYLDNEQFF. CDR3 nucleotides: TGTGCCAGCAGCCCGGCGGACAGGGTAATTTATTTGGACAATGAGCAGTTCTTC.

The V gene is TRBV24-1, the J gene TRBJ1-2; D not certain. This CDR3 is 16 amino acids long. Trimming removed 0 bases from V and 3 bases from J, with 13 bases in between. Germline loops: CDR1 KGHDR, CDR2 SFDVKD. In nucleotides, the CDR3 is TGTGCCACCAGTGATTTGAGATCGCGAGCGGACTATGGCTACACCTTC. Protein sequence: CATSDLRSRADYGYTF.

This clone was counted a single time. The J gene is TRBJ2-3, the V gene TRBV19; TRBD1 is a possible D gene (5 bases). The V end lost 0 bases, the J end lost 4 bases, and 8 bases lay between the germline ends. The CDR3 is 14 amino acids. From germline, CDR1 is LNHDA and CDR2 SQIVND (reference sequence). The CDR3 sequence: CASSIDVGADTQYF. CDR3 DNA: TGTGCCAGTAGTATAGATGTAGGGGCAGATACGCAGTATTTT.

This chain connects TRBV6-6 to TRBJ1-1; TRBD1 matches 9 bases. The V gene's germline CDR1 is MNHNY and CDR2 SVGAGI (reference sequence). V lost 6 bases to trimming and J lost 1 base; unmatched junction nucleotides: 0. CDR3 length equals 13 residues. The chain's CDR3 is CASRDRGNTEAFF. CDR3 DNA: TGTGCCAGCAGGGACAGGGGGAACACTGAAGCTTTCTTT.